The clone carrying this T cell receptor (beta chain) appeared once. Sequence at one end of the junction differs from germline and may be a read error. These data belong to a study of blood T cell repertoires in COVID-19. As for the study in general: From T cells, B-cell-depleted T cells, or PBMCs came the material, which was cDNA or gDNA.

This CDR3 region has 14 residues. CDR1 is MNHNS and CDR2 is SASEGT in the germline V gene. In the source study's methods: Scientists estimated how many nucleated cells there were by amplifying reference gene primers. The table came from immunoSEQ multiplex PCR; TCRdb's copy has only in-frame clones and leaves some out. D and trimming were read from the DNA, whereas the V and J calls and clone size are those reported in that table. In the table there are 160,000 or so clones, 86% of which are singletons. The TCR originated in a woman in her 70s with acute or convalescent COVID-19. The V call is TRBV6-1, the J call TRBJ2-5; 8 positions agree with TRBD2. Sequences were obtained from peripheral blood. The CDR3 sequence is CASREAGVGETQYF. In DNA, the CDR3 is TGTGCCAGCAGAGAAGCGGGAGTCGGGGAGACCCAGTACTTC.